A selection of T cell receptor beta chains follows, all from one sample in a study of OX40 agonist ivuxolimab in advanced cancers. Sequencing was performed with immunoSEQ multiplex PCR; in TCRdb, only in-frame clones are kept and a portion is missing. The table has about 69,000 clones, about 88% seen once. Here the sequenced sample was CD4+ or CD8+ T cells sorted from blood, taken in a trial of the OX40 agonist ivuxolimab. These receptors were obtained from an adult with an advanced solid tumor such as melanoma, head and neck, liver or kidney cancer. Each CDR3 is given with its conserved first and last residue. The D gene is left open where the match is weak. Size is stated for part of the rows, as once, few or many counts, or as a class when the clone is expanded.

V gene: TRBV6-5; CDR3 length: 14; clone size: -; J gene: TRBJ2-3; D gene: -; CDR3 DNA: TGTGCCAGCAGGTCCCCCTCGAGGGCCGATACGCAGTATTTT; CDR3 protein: CASRSPSRADTQYF
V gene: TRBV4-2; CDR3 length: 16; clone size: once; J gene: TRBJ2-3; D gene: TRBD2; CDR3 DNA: TGTGCCAGCAGCGCAGGACTAGCGGGAGGCACAGATACGCAGTATTTT; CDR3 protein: CASSAGLAGGTDTQYF
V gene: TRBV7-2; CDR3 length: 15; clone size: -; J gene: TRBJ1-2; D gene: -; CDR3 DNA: TGTGCCAGCAGCTCGGGACACCTCCGTAATGGTGGCTACACCTTC; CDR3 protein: CASSSGHLRNGGYTF
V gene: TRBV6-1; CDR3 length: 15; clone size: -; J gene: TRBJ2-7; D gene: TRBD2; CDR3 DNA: TGTGCCAGCAGACGACCGGGACTAGCGGGAGCCGAGCAGTACTTC; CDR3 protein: CASRRPGLAGAEQYF
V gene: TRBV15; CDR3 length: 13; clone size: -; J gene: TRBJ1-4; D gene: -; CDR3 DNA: TGTGCCACCCGAAGGGGACCTAATGAAAAACTGTTTTTT; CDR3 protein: CATRRGPNEKLFF
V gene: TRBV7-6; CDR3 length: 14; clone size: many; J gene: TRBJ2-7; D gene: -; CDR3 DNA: TGTGCCAGCAGCTTCCAGGACAACTCCTACGAGCAGTACTTC; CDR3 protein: CASSFQDNSYEQYF
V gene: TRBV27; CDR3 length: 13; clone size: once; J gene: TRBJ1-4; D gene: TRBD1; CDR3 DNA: TGTGCCAGCAGCGGACAGGGGAACGAAAAACTGTTTTTT; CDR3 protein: CASSGQGNEKLFF
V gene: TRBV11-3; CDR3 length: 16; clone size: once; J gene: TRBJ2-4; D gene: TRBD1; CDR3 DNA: TGTGCCAGCAGCGTCCGAGCCGGGACAGGGGTGAACATTCAGTACTTC; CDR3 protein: CASSVRAGTGVNIQYF
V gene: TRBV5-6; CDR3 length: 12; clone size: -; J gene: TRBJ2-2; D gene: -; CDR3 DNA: TGTGCCAGCAGCTTGTATACGGGGAGACTGTTTTTT; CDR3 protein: CASSLYTGRLFF
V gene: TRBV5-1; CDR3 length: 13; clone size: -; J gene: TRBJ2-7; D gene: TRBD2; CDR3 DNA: TGCGCCAGCAGCCCGGGCGGGGGGTTCCAGCAGTACTTC; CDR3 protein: CASSPGGGFQQYF
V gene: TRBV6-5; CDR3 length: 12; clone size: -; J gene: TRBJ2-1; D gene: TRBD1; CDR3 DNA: TGTGCCAGCAGCGTGACAGGGGATGGGCAGTTCTTC; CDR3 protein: CASSVTGDGQFF
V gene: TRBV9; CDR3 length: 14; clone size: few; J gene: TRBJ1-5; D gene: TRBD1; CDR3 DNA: TGTGCCAGCAGCGGGGACAGGGGGCAACAGCCCCAGCATTTT; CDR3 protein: CASSGDRGQQPQHF
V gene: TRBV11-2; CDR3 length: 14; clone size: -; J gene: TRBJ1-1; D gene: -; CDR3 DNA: TGTGCCAGCAGCTTAGTACAGGACGGCACTGAAGCTTTCTTT; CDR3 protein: CASSLVQDGTEAFF
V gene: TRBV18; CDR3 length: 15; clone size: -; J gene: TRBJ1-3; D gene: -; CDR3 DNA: TGTGCCAGCTCACCATTCACCAGCTCTGGAAACACCATATATTTT; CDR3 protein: CASSPFTSSGNTIYF
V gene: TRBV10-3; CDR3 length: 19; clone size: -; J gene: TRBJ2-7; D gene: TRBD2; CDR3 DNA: TGTGCCATCAGGGGAAGCACGGGACTAGCGGGAGACAACTCCTACGAGCAGTACTTC; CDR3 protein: CAIRGSTGLAGDNSYEQYF
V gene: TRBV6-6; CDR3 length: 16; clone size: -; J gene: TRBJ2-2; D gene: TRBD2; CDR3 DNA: TGTGCCAGCAGTTATTCTAGCGGGAGTGTAGACGGGGAGCTGTTTTTT; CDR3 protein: CASSYSSGSVDGELFF
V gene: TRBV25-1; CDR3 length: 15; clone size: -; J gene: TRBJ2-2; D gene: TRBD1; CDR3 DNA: TGTGCCAGCAGCAGTTACAGGGGTAATACCGGGGAGCTGTTTTTT; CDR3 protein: CASSSYRGNTGELFF
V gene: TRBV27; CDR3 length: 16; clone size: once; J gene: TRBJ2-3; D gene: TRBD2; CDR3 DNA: TGTGCCAGCAGTCCTCGGACTAGCGGGAGCACAGATACGCAGTATTTT; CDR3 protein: CASSPRTSGSTDTQYF
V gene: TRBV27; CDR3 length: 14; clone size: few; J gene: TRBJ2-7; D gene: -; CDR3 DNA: TGTGCCAGCAGCCCGAGGTCCGTACAGGACGAGCAGTACTTC; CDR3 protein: CASSPRSVQDEQYF
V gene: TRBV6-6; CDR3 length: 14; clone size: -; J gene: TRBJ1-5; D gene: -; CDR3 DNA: TGTGCCAGCAGTTCAAGCCCGAGTAGGCAGCCCCAGCATTTT; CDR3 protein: CASSSSPSRQPQHF
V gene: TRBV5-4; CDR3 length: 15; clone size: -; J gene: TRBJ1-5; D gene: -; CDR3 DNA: TGTGCCAGCAGCACCGGACCGCTTAGCAATCAGCCCCAGCATTTT; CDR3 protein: CASSTGPLSNQPQHF
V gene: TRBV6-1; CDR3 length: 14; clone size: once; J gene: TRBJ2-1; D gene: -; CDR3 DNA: TGTGCCAGCAGTGAATGGGGCAGGAATCATGAGCAGTTCTTC; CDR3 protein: CASSEWGRNHEQFF
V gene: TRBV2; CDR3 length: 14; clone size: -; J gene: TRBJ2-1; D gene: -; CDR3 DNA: TGTGCCAGCAGTACCCCTCCGGGGATCGATGAGCAGTTCTTC; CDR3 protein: CASSTPPGIDEQFF
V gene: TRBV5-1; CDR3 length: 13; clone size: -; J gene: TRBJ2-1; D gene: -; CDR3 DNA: TGCGCCAGCAGCCCCCGTCCAGAATATGAGCAGTTCTTC; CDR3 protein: CASSPRPEYEQFF
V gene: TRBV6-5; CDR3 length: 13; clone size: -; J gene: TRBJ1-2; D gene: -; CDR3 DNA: TGTGCCAGCAGCCCGTCTTTGACCCATGGCTACACCTTC; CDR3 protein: CASSPSLTHGYTF
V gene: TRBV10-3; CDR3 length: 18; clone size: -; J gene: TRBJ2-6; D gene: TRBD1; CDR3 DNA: TGTGCCATCAGTGAGTGGGACAGACAACATACTGGGGCCAACGTCCTGACTTTC; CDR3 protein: CAISEWDRQHTGANVLTF
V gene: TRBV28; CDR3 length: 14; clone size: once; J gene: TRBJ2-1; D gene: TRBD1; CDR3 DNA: TGTGCCAGCAGCTCAGGACAGGGTCGCAATGAGCAGTTCTTC; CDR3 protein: CASSSGQGRNEQFF
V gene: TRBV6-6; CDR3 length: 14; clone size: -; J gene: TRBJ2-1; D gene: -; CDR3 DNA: TGTGCCAGCACCCAAACCGGGCCGTACAATGAGCAGTTCTTC; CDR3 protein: CASTQTGPYNEQFF
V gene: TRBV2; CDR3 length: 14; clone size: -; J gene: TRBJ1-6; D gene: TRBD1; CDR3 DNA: TGTGCCAGCAGTGGGGGACAGGGGAATTCACCCCTCCACTTT; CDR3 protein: CASSGGQGNSPLHF
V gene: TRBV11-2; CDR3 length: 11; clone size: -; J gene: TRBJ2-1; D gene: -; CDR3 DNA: TGTGCCAGCAGCCCCTACAATGAGCAGTTCTTC; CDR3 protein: CASSPYNEQFF
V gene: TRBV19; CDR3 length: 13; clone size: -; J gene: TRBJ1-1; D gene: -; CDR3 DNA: TGTGCCAGTAGTATCGGGTGGGCCACTGAAGCTTTCTTT; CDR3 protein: CASSIGWATEAFF
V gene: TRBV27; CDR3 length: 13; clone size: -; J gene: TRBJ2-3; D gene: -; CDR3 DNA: TGTGCCACCTCCCGGGAGTGGTCAGATACGCAGTATTTT; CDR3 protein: CATSREWSDTQYF
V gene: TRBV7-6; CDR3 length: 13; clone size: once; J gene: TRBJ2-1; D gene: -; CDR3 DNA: TGTGCCAGCAGCCTCTCTACCTTCAATGAGCAGTTCTTC; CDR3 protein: CASSLSTFNEQFF
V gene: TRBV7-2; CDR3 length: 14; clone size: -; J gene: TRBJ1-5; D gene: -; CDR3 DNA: TGTGCCAGCAGCCCCGACTGGGGGAATCAGCCCCAGCATTTT; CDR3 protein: CASSPDWGNQPQHF
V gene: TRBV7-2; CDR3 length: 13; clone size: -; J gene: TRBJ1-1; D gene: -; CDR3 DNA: TGTGCCAGCAGCCCCCAGGGGAACACTGAAGCTTTCTTT; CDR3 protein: CASSPQGNTEAFF
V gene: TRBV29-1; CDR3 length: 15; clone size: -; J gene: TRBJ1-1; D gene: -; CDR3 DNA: TGCAGCGTTGAAGTTCCCGCTAGAAGTAACACTGAAGCTTTCTTT; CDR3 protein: CSVEVPARSNTEAFF
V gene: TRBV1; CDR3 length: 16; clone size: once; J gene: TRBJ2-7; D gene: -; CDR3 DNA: TGCACCAGCAGCCAAGATTGGGGGGAAGCGGTGTACGAGCAGTACTTC; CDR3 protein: CTSSQDWGEAVYEQYF
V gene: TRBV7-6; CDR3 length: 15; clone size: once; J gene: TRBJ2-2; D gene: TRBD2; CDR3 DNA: TGTGCCAGCAGCTTAGCGGGAGGGCCCCCCGGGGAGCTGTTTTTT; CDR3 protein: CASSLAGGPPGELFF
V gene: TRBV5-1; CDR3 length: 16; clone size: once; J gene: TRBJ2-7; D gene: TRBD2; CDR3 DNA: TGCGCCAGCAGCTGGTCCCCACCGGGACTAGCTCGCGAGCAGTACTTC; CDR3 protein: CASSWSPPGLAREQYF
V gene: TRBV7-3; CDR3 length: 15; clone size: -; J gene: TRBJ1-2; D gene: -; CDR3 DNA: TGTGCCAGCAGCGCATCACAGGGTCTCGACTATGGCTACACCTTC; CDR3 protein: CASSASQGLDYGYTF
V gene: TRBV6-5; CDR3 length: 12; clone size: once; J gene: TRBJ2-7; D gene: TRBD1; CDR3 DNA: TGTGCCATAGGACAGGGGGCCTACGAGCAGTACTTC; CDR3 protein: CAIGQGAYEQYF
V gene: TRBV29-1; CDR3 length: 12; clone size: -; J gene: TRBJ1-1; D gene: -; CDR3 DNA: TGCAGCGGACGGAGGGGTAACACTGAAGCTTTCTTT; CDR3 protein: CSGRRGNTEAFF
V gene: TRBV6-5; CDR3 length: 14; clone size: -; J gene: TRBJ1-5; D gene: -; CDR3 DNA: TGTGCCAGCAGCAGAGCAATGGGCAATCAGCCCCAGCATTTT; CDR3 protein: CASSRAMGNQPQHF
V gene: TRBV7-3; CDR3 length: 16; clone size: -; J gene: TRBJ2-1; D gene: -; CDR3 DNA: TGTGCCAGCAGCCCCGGGCGCGGTAGCGGTTTAGTTGAGCAGTTCTTC; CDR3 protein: CASSPGRGSGLVEQFF
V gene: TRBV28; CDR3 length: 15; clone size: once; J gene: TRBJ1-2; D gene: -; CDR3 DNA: TGTGCCAGTCAGTCGGGGCAGACCTTAAACTATGGCTACACCTTC; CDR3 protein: CASQSGQTLNYGYTF
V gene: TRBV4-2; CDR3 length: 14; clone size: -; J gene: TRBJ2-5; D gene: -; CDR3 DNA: TGTGCCAGCAGCCCCCGGACAGCCCGAGAGACCCAGTACTTC; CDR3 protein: CASSPRTARETQYF
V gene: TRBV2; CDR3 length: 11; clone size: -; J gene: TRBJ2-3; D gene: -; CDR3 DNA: TGTGCCAGCAGCTACGAGGATACGCAGTATTTT; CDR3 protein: CASSYEDTQYF
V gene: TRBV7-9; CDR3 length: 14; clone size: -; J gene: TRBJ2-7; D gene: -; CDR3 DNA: TGTGCCAGCATCCTAGACCAGAGCTCCTACGAGCAGTACTTC; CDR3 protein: CASILDQSSYEQYF
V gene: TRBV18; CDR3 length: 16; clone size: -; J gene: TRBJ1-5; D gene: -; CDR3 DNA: TGTGCCAGCTCAATCCAGGGACCCCCAGAGGGTCAGCCCCAGCATTTT; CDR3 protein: CASSIQGPPEGQPQHF
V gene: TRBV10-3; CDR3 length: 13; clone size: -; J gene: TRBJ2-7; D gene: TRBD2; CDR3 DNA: TGTGCCATAAACGGGGAGGGAATCTACGAGCAGTACTTC; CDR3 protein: CAINGEGIYEQYF
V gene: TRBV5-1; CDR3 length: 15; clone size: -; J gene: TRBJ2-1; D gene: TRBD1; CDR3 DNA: TGCGCCAGCAGCTTGCAGTGGCAGGGGGTCGGTGAGCAGTTCTTC; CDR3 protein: CASSLQWQGVGEQFF
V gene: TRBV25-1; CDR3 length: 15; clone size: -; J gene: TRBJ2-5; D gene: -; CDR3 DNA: TGTGCCAGCAGTCGAATGGGGGGTACGAAAGAGACCCAGTACTTC; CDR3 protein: CASSRMGGTKETQYF
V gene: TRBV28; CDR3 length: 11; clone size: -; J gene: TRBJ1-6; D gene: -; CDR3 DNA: TGTGCCAGCAGTTTCCGCCCACCCCTCCACTTT; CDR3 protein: CASSFRPPLHF
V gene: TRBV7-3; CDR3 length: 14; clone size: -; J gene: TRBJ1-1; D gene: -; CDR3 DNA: TGTGCCAGCAGCTTAAATATCGGGGGCGATGAAGCTTTCTTT; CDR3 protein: CASSLNIGGDEAFF
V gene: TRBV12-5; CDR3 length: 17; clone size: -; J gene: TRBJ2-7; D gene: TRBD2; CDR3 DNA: TGTGCTAGTGGTTCCACCTCGGCTAGCGGGGGGTCCTACGAGCAGTACTTC; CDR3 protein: CASGSTSASGGSYEQYF
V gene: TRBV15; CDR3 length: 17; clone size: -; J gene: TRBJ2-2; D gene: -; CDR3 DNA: TGTGCCACCAGCACCGAGCAAGCTTACGCGAACACCGGGGAGCTGTTTTTT; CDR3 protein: CATSTEQAYANTGELFF
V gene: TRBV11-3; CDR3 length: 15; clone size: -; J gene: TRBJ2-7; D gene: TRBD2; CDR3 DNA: TGTGCCAGCAGCCCCAAGAGCGGGAGAGGTCCCGAGCAGTACTTC; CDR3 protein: CASSPKSGRGPEQYF
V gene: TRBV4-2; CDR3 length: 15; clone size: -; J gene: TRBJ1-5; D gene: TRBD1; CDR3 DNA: TGTGCCAGCAGCCTGGGACAGGGCGGGAATCAGCCCCAGCATTTT; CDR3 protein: CASSLGQGGNQPQHF
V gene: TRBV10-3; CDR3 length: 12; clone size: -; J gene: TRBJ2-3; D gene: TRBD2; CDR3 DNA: TGTGCCTCGGGGGGGGGCACAGATACGCAGTATTTT; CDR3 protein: CASGGGTDTQYF